These T cell receptor beta chains were read from a single sample in a study of shared clonotypes between healthy human individuals. The repertoire was sequenced with immunoSEQ multiplex PCR; TCRdb's copy has only in-frame clones and lacks some. The repertoire has 110,000 or so clones, around 73% of them found once; the top ten carry roughly 25%. The source material was memory CD8+ T cells sorted from blood. The source is a woman younger than 45 in good health. Both conserved end residues are part of each CDR3. Fields, in order: V gene, J gene, D gene, clone size, CDR3 DNA, CDR3 protein. D genes are given only for firm matches. Rows may omit the clone size; those that give it use once, few, many or a size class.

V gene: TRBV16; J gene: TRBJ2-7; D gene: TRBD2; clone size: once; CDR3 DNA: TGTGCCAGCAGCCACCGGACTAGCGGGAGGAACGAGCAGTACTTC; CDR3 protein: CASSHRTSGRNEQYF
V gene: TRBV10-3; J gene: TRBJ2-3; D gene: .; clone size: .; CDR3 DNA: TGTGCCACAGGGGCGGATACGCAGTATTTT; CDR3 protein: CATGADTQYF
V gene: TRBV6-1; J gene: TRBJ2-6; D gene: .; clone size: .; CDR3 DNA: TGTGCCAGCACCGATGAGGAATCTGGGGCCAACGTCCTGACTTTC; CDR3 protein: CASTDEESGANVLTF
V gene: TRBV7-6; J gene: TRBJ2-7; D gene: TRBD1; clone size: once; CDR3 DNA: TGTGCCAGCAGCCCAGGGACAGCGGCCTACGAGCAGTACTTC; CDR3 protein: CASSPGTAAYEQYF
V gene: TRBV25-1; J gene: TRBJ2-7; D gene: TRBD1; clone size: .; CDR3 DNA: TGTGCCAGCAGTGATGGGACAGGGGGCAACGAGCAGTACTTC; CDR3 protein: CASSDGTGGNEQYF
V gene: TRBV30; J gene: TRBJ2-7; D gene: .; clone size: once; CDR3 DNA: TGTGCCTGGAGTGGTTCCCCGGTAGCCTCCTACGAGCAGTACTTC; CDR3 protein: CAWSGSPVASYEQYF
V gene: TRBV4-2; J gene: TRBJ2-1; D gene: TRBD2; clone size: few; CDR3 DNA: TGTGCCAGCAGCCAAGAGGGTGGGCTAGCGGGAGGGAGGCGCAATGAGCAGTTCTTC; CDR3 protein: CASSQEGGLAGGRRNEQFF
V gene: TRBV12-2; J gene: TRBJ2-1; D gene: .; clone size: .; CDR3 DNA: TGTGCAAGTCGCCCCGCCGGAGTATGGGACAATGAGCAGTTCTTC; CDR3 protein: CASRPAGVWDNEQFF
V gene: TRBV18; J gene: TRBJ1-2; D gene: .; clone size: few; CDR3 DNA: TGTGCCAGCTCACCACCGTTGGACAGCGTTAACTATGGCTACACCTTC; CDR3 protein: CASSPPLDSVNYGYTF
V gene: TRBV4-1; J gene: TRBJ2-1; D gene: TRBD2; clone size: few; CDR3 DNA: TGCGCCAGCAGCCAAGACCGACTAGCGGGAGTTATTGAGCAGTTCTTC; CDR3 protein: CASSQDRLAGVIEQFF
V gene: TRBV6-1; J gene: TRBJ2-2; D gene: TRBD2; clone size: few; CDR3 DNA: TGTGCCAGCTCGGAGGCTAGCGGGAGTACCGGGGAGCTGTTTTTT; CDR3 protein: CASSEASGSTGELFF
V gene: TRBV13; J gene: TRBJ2-7; D gene: .; clone size: .; CDR3 DNA: TGTGCCAGCAGTGATTCAGTGGACGAGCAGTACTTC; CDR3 protein: CASSDSVDEQYF
V gene: TRBV6-1; J gene: TRBJ2-7; D gene: .; clone size: .; CDR3 DNA: TGTGCCAGCATTCAGAGCGGCATCTCCTACGAGCAGTACTTC; CDR3 protein: CASIQSGISYEQYF
V gene: TRBV19; J gene: TRBJ1-5; D gene: .; clone size: many; CDR3 DNA: TGTGCCAGTAGTGTGTGGGGACGTCAGCCCCAGCATTTT; CDR3 protein: CASSVWGRQPQHF
V gene: TRBV27; J gene: TRBJ2-7; D gene: .; clone size: .; CDR3 DNA: TGTGCCAGCAGTTTAACAGGGTACGGCGAGCAGTACTTC; CDR3 protein: CASSLTGYGEQYF
V gene: TRBV5-4; J gene: TRBJ2-1; D gene: .; clone size: .; CDR3 DNA: TGTGCCAGCAGCTTGGGCTCAGGGCCCTACAATGAGCAGTTCTTC; CDR3 protein: CASSLGSGPYNEQFF
V gene: TRBV25-1; J gene: TRBJ2-7; D gene: TRBD2; clone size: few; CDR3 DNA: TGTGCCAGCAGTGGGGGGAGGGACGATCGTGGCTACGAGCAGTACTTC; CDR3 protein: CASSGGRDDRGYEQYF
V gene: TRBV2; J gene: TRBJ1-2; D gene: .; clone size: .; CDR3 DNA: TGTGCCAGCAGTGTAAACAACTACGCGGCTGGCTACACCTTC; CDR3 protein: CASSVNNYAAGYTF
V gene: TRBV23-1; J gene: TRBJ2-1; D gene: .; clone size: .; CDR3 DNA: TGCGCCAGCAGTCTGTCGTCAGGCTCCTACAATGAGCAGTTCTTC; CDR3 protein: CASSLSSGSYNEQFF
V gene: TRBV27; J gene: TRBJ1-2; D gene: .; clone size: .; CDR3 DNA: TGTGCCAGCAGTTTAAAATACCAGTATGGCTACACCTTC; CDR3 protein: CASSLKYQYGYTF
V gene: TRBV6-1; J gene: TRBJ2-3; D gene: .; clone size: .; CDR3 DNA: TGTGCCAGCAGTGAAATGGAGGGAGCTGCAGATACGCAGTATTTT; CDR3 protein: CASSEMEGAADTQYF
V gene: TRBV7-9; J gene: TRBJ1-1; D gene: .; clone size: .; CDR3 DNA: TGTGCCAGCAGCCCAGAGGAGAGCGTAATCACTGAAGCTTTCTTT; CDR3 protein: CASSPEESVITEAFF
V gene: TRBV9; J gene: TRBJ2-2; D gene: TRBD2; clone size: .; CDR3 DNA: TGTGCCAGCAGCCCCCGGACTAGCGGCACGTACGGGGAGCTGTTTTTT; CDR3 protein: CASSPRTSGTYGELFF
V gene: TRBV6-4; J gene: TRBJ2-1; D gene: .; clone size: many; CDR3 DNA: TGTGCCAGCAGTGATCGAGGACTTGAGCAGTTCTTC; CDR3 protein: CASSDRGLEQFF
V gene: TRBV25-1; J gene: TRBJ2-7; D gene: .; clone size: .; CDR3 DNA: TGTGCCAGCAATTCGGTGGGAGGAGAGCAGTACTTC; CDR3 protein: CASNSVGGEQYF
V gene: TRBV28; J gene: TRBJ2-7; D gene: .; clone size: .; CDR3 DNA: TGTGCCAGTACCGGACCGACAGGGTCGGGAGGGCCCTACGAGCAGTACTTC; CDR3 protein: CASTGPTGSGGPYEQYF
V gene: TRBV28; J gene: TRBJ2-2; D gene: .; clone size: .; CDR3 DNA: TGTGCCAGCAGCTACCGAATGGGCACCGGGGAGCTGTTTTTT; CDR3 protein: CASSYRMGTGELFF
V gene: TRBV4-1; J gene: TRBJ1-1; D gene: .; clone size: few; CDR3 DNA: TGCGCCAGCAGCCAAGTGCGGGGGGCGCCTCTAGCTTTCTTT; CDR3 protein: CASSQVRGAPLAFF
V gene: TRBV6-4; J gene: TRBJ2-1; D gene: .; clone size: .; CDR3 DNA: TGTGCCAGCAGTGTGTCCGTAGCGGACGGTAGGAATGAGCAGTTCTTC; CDR3 protein: CASSVSVADGRNEQFF
V gene: TRBV2; J gene: TRBJ2-6; D gene: TRBD2; clone size: .; CDR3 DNA: TGTGCCAGCAGGGCCGTAAGCGGGGGGAGCTCTGGGGCCAACGTCCTGACTTTC; CDR3 protein: CASRAVSGGSSGANVLTF
V gene: TRBV5-1; J gene: TRBJ2-1; D gene: TRBD2; clone size: .; CDR3 DNA: TGCGCCAGCAGCTTAGGGGCGGGAGGGAGTATGGATGAGCAGTTCTTC; CDR3 protein: CASSLGAGGSMDEQFF
V gene: TRBV4-2; J gene: TRBJ2-3; D gene: TRBD2; clone size: .; CDR3 DNA: TGTGCCAGCAGCCAAGATTGGAGCGGGAGTGGTCGAGATACGCAGTATTTT; CDR3 protein: CASSQDWSGSGRDTQYF
V gene: TRBV7-9; J gene: TRBJ2-2; D gene: .; clone size: few; CDR3 DNA: TGTGCCAGCAGCTTAGTAAGCAGGGGCCCTAACACCGGGGAGCTGTTTTTT; CDR3 protein: CASSLVSRGPNTGELFF